Below are 2 T cell receptor beta chains sequenced from a single sample in a study of CD8 T cells in ankylosing spondylitis. Each CDR3 protein gets one entry after TCRdb re-called the 5' RACE reads with MiXCR. The sample contains about 240,000 distinct CDR3 sequences, 24% of which appear only once. The specimen sequenced was blood, either unsorted or a sorted T cell fraction (not recorded which). These receptors were collected from a male donor with ankylosing spondylitis or in good health (not recorded which).

Remarks on this clonotype: With a much larger clone just one base away, this may be a read error. The CDR3 region is CASTRRGGTRELFF. The CDR3 DNA reads TGTGCCAGCACCCGAAGGGGGGGAACCAGGGAGCTGTTTTTT. The rearrangement links TRBV12-3 or TRBV12-4 to TRBJ2-2; D might be TRBD2 (7 bases). Trimming shortened V by 7 bases and J by 9 bases, and 18 bases separated the two germline ends. The CDR3 extends over 14 amino acids.

This chain uses TRBV6-1 with TRBJ1-1; D perhaps matches TRBD1 (5 bases). The CDR3 has 14 residues. V was trimmed by 5 bases and J by 6 bases, leaving 16 bases between them. Germline V gene lookup returns CDR1 MNHNS and CDR2 SASEGT. The CDR3 reads CASSPRQLGSEAFF. The CDR3 DNA follows: TGTGCCAGCAGTCCACGACAGCTTGGCTCTGAAGCTTTCTTT.